The clone carrying this T cell receptor (beta chain) was seen a few times. The target antigen is unknown. PCR amplification relied on 60 Vbeta primers (plus 13 Jbeta primers). Using immunoSEQ multiplex PCR, the repertoire was profiled, and TCRdb retains in-frame clones only, with some absent. This table has roughly 200,000 clones, around 75% appearing once. These data originate in a study of cytomegalovirus exposure and HLA in healthy donors. Notes on the study in general: The productive fraction for most TCR beta V segments was about 87% or about 30% in an earlier analysis. The authors later found HLA-associated TCR beta chains more clonally expanded than equally common others.

Sequences were obtained from PBMCs. The receptor was isolated from a male donor in good health and CMV-seronegative.

In nucleotides, the CDR3 is TGTGCCAGCAGCTACGGACAGGACTTCCAGCCCCAGCATTTT. Translating gives CASSYGQDFQPQHF. The chain joins TRBV5-4 to TRBJ1-5, with 7 bases matching TRBD1. Germline-derived CDR1 and CDR2 are SGHNT and YYREEE (reference sequence). This CDR3 has 14 residues. The J segment lost 7 bases and the V segment lost 3 bases, leaving 7 bases of the junction unmatched. The variable domain in full, completed from reference TRBV5-4 and TRBJ1-5, reads ETGVTQSPTHLIKTRGQQVTLRCSSQSGHNTVSWYQQALGQGPQFIFQYYREEENGRGNFPPRFSGLQFPNYSSELNVNALELDDSALYLCASSYGQDFQPQHFGDGTRLSIL.